These 23 T cell receptor beta chains came from one sample sequenced in a study of T cell responses to AZD1222 COVID-19 vaccine. Only in-frame clones appear in the TCRdb table, and some are missing; sequencing was by immunoSEQ multiplex PCR. The sample has about 140,000 clones, more than 70% seen once. The starting material was peripheral blood, obtained 28 days after the second AZD1222 dose. The source of these receptors is an adult who received the AZD1222 COVID-19 vaccine.

The gene calls are TRBV25-1 and TRBJ2-3; 10 nucleotides agree with TRBD2. Germline assignment: CDR1 MGHDK and CDR2 SYGVNS. This CDR3 spans 15 amino acids. The trim removed 7 bases at V and 6 bases at J, leaving 10 bases unmatched. CDR3 protein: CASKAGGPFADTQYF. CDR3 bases: TGTGCCAGCAAAGCGGGGGGGCCGTTTGCCGATACGCAGTATTTT.

The chain links TRBV18 to TRBJ1-2; the match to TRBD1 covers 9 bases. The germline V gene has CDR1 KGHSH and CDR2 LQKENI. The CDR3 spans 15 residues. J lost 8 bases, V lost 3 bases, and 10 bases had no gene match. The CDR3 coding sequence is TGTGCCAGCTCACCTTTCACAGGGGGCGATGAAGGCTACACCTTC. This translates into CASSPFTGGDEGYTF.

The genes are TRBV7-2 and TRBJ1-5; possible D gene TRBD1, 5 bases. V was pared by 2 bases and J by 6 bases, with 20 bases between. The CDR3 covers 17 residues. Germline V CDR1 and CDR2: SGHTA, FQGNSA. Here the CDR3 DNA reads TGTGCCAGCAGCTTAAGAACGGGGGGGGTTTTGGGTCAGCCCCAGCATTTT. Translation: CASSLRTGGVLGQPQHF. The variable domain in full, completed from reference TRBV7-2 and TRBJ1-5, reads GAGVSQSPSNKVTEKGKDVELRCDPISGHTALYWYRQSLGQGLEFLIYFQGNSAPDKSGLPSDRFSAERTGGSVSTLTIQRTQQEDSAVYLCASSLRTGGVLGQPQHFGDGTRLSIL.

The V gene is TRBV27, the J gene TRBJ2-3; 7 nucleotides agree with TRBD2. CDR3 length: 15 residues. V dropped 6 bases and J dropped 0; count of bases not matched to a gene: 6. Germline CDR1 reads MNHEY; CDR2 reads SMNVEV (reference sequence). The CDR3 DNA sequence: TGTGCCAGCAGCCTAGGACTAGTGAGCACAGATACGCAGTATTTT. Protein sequence: CASSLGLVSTDTQYF.

The chain has TRBV27 and TRBJ2-1, with 8 bases fitting TRBD2. The CDR3 has 15 amino acids. The germline V gene encodes CDR1 MNHEY and CDR2 SMNVEV (reference sequence). With 4 bases clipped from V and 6 bases from J, the junction kept 8 bases outside the gene matches. In DNA form, the CDR3 reads TGTGCCAGCAGTTCCCCAGCGGGAGTGGTCAATGAGCAGTTCTTC. This sequence encodes CASSSPAGVVNEQFF.

The chain combines TRBV30 with TRBJ2-1, with D unresolved. CDR1 and CDR2 (germline): GTSNPN, SVGIG (reference sequence). V lost 1 base, J lost 9 bases, and 7 bases lay in between. The CDR3 runs 11 residues. In DNA form, the CDR3 reads TGTGCCTGGAGTGGTCCCACTGAGCAGTTCTTC. This translates into CAWSGPTEQFF.

This clone occurred a few times. Other DNA sequences within the sample encode an identical CDR3. This chain connects TRBV7-9 to TRBJ1-4; D perhaps matches TRBD1 (5 bases). V dropped 0 bases and J dropped 8 bases, with 7 bases sitting between them. Germline V gene sequence: CDR1 SEHNR, CDR2 FQNEAQ (reference sequence). The CDR3 contains 13 residues. Here the CDR3 reads CASSLAGGEKLFF. The CDR3 DNA reads TGTGCCAGCAGCTTAGCCGGGGGAGAAAAACTGTTTTTT.

The chain employs TRBV2 and TRBJ1-1; no definite D call. Germline CDR1 is SNHLY and CDR2 is FYNNEI. There are 15 residues in the CDR3. The V gene lost 7 bases and the J gene lost 0 bases, with 15 bases spanning the gap. CDR3 nucleotides: TGTGCCAGCATACGGAGGGCGATGATGAACACTGAAGCTTTCTTT. It encodes CASIRRAMMNTEAFF.

This chain connects TRBV18 to TRBJ1-2; 10 nucleotides agree with TRBD1. Germline lookup yields CDR1 KGHSH and CDR2 LQKENI. Trimming cost V 3 bases and J 6 bases; bases outside gene matches: 13. The length of the CDR3 is 17 residues. CDR3: CASSPAGQGIEGHGYTF. CDR3 bases: TGTGCCAGCTCACCGGCGGGACAGGGGATCGAGGGGCATGGCTACACCTTC.

This clone was seen just once. The chain is built from TRBV3-1 (or the pseudogene TRBV3-2) and TRBJ1-5; D unclear. V gave up 4 bases and J gave up 9 bases, with 13 bases separating them. Germline V gives CDR1 LGHDT, CDR2 YNNKEL (reference sequence). This CDR3 has 13 residues. The CDR3 sequence: CASSPYYNRPQHF. Written as DNA, the CDR3 is TGTGCCAGCAGCCCCTATTACAATAGGCCCCAGCATTTT.

This clone was counted a few times. CDR3 nucleotide sequence: TGTGCCAGCACAGGGCCATCGTCGCAGTTCTTC. Its translation is CASTGPSSQFF. The chain uses TRBV27 and TRBJ2-1; D possibly corresponds to TRBD1 (5 bases). The germline V gene has CDR1 MNHEY and CDR2 SMNVEV (reference sequence). Trimming took 7 bases from V and 12 from J, leaving 13 bases between them. The CDR3 is 11 amino acids.

This chain links TRBV30 with TRBJ1-1, with D possibly TRBD1 on 5 matching bases. This CDR3 has 14 residues. Deletions cut 3 bases from V and 7 bases from J, with 18 bases between. Germline values: CDR1 GTSNPN, CDR2 SVGIG (reference sequence). The CDR3 reads CAWRKIRVGIEAFF. The CDR3 DNA reads as TGTGCCTGGAGGAAAATCAGGGTTGGGATTGAAGCTTTCTTT.

A word on this clone: Mismatch with germline at one junction end may stem from a read error. This chain connects TRBV9 to TRBJ1-3, with D possibly matching TRBD1 (6 bases). This CDR3 is built from 13 residues. Per germline, CDR1 SGDLS and CDR2 YYNGEE. CDR3 nucleotides: TGTGCCAGCAGCGTAGAACAGGGAAGCACCATATATTTT. The encoded protein is CASSVEQGSTIYF.

The J gene is TRBJ2-5, the V gene TRBV28; D not resolved. V lost 5 bases to trimming and J lost 3 bases, with 4 bases between them. CDR3 length equals 11 residues. Germline V gene sequence: CDR1 MDHEN, CDR2 SYDVKM. In nucleotides, the CDR3 is TGTGCCAGCAGTCGTGAAGAGACCCAGTACTTC. Amino acid sequence: CASSREETQYF.

This clone occurred once. CDR3 loop: CATSSRGLTDTQYF. As DNA, the CDR3 is TGTGCCACCAGCAGCAGGGGGTTGACAGATACGCAGTATTTT. The V and J genes are TRBV15 and TRBJ2-3, with TRBD1 matching 7 bases. This CDR3 is 14 amino acids long. The V gene end was trimmed by 3 bases and the J gene end by 3 bases; junction bases not matched to a gene: 3. Germline CDR1 LNHNV, CDR2 YYDKDF (reference sequence).

CDR3 in DNA: TGTGCCAGCAGTTCCCCGACTTTGGGGGGTCGGAGGTATGGCTACACCTTC. Encoded protein: CASSSPTLGGRRYGYTF. V gene TRBV28 combines with J gene TRBJ1-2, with D possibly being TRBD1 (5 bases). This CDR3 is built from 17 residues. Germline lookup yields CDR1 MDHEN and CDR2 SYDVKM. Trimming cost V 4 bases and J 5 bases, with 23 bases left between them.

This rearrangement joins TRBV30 to TRBJ2-1; D is perhaps TRBD1 (7 bases). Looked up from germline, CDR1 is GTSNPN and CDR2 is SVGIG (reference sequence). V lost 1 base, J lost 4 bases, and 23 bases lay in between. The CDR3 is 18 residues long. CDR3 nucleotide sequence: TGTGCCTGGAGTGGAGGGGGCGGAAGCGGCGGGGTATACAATGAGCAGTTCTTC. This encodes CAWSGGGGSGGVYNEQFF.

The CDR3 DNA reads TGTGCCAGGACCAGGGGGGGCACAGATACGCAGTATTTT. Its protein is CARTRGGTDTQYF. The chain combines TRBV2 with TRBJ2-3; weak D call: TRBD1 (7 bases). CDR3 size: 13 residues. Trimming removed 9 bases from V and 1 base from J, with 11 bases in between. Germline lookup yields CDR1 SNHLY and CDR2 FYNNEI. Full variable domain (outside the CDR3, taken from reference TRBV2 and TRBJ2-3): EPEVTQTPSHQVTQMGQEVILRCVPISNHLYFYWYRQILGQKVEFLVSFYNNEISEKSEIFDDQFSVERPDGSNFTLKIRSTKLEDSAMYFCARTRGGTDTQYFGPGTRLTVL.

In its sample, this clone was seen once. The rearrangement joins TRBV5-1 to TRBJ1-1; a possible D gene is TRBD1 (5 bases). The germline V gene encodes CDR1 SGHRS and CDR2 YFSETQ. V was pared by 4 bases and J by 6 bases, with 25 bases between. The CDR3 is made up of 17 amino acids. DNA of the CDR3: TGCGCCAGCAGCCGCGGTAAGGATGACAAGGGGTACGCTGAAGCTTTCTTT. It is translated as CASSRGKDDKGYAEAFF.

The chain uses TRBV7-8 and TRBJ2-7, with 8 bases that match TRBD2. V trimming: 4 bases; J trimming: 7 bases; junction bases outside the gene matches: 6. The germline CDR1 and CDR2 sequences are SGHVS and FQNEAQ. The length of the CDR3 is 13 residues. DNA for the CDR3: TGTGCCAGCAGCTCGGGGGGGACTTGGGAGCAGTACTTC. It yields the protein CASSSGGTWEQYF.

J is TRBJ1-6 and V is TRBV20-1; TRBD1 matches 10 bases. The CDR3 consists of 15 residues. The germline V gene encodes CDR1 DFQATT and CDR2 SNEGSKA (reference sequence). Trimming took 3 bases from V and 8 from J; bases not matched to a gene: 7. In DNA form, the CDR3 reads TGCAGTGCTAGTTTAGAGACAGGGGGCTATTCACCCCTCCACTTT. This sequence encodes CSASLETGGYSPLHF.

This chain joins TRBV12-3 or TRBV12-4 and TRBJ2-2; no clear D. The CDR3 consists of 13 residues. V lost 3 bases and J 7 bases, leaving 9 bases between the germline ends. CDR3 residues: CASSLYWSGELFF. The CDR3, as DNA: TGTGCCAGCAGTTTGTATTGGAGCGGGGAGCTGTTTTTT.

The chain recombines TRBV7-9 with TRBJ1-1; no reliable D call. Between the trimmed V and J ends, which lost 5 bases and 0 bases, there was a span of 19 bases. Germline V CDR1 and CDR2: SEHNR, FQNEAQ (reference sequence). This CDR3 is built from 17 residues. CDR3 sequence reads: CASSPSKETLMNTEAFF. The CDR3 DNA follows: TGTGCCAGCAGCCCCTCGAAGGAGACCCTCATGAACACTGAAGCTTTCTTT.